The 21 T cell receptor beta chains given below trace back to one sample, sequenced in a study of graft-versus-host responses after intestinal transplantation. What these receptors recognize is not known. TCRdb keeps only in-frame clones here, not all; method: immunoSEQ multiplex PCR. The sample yields about 110,000 clones, 85% to 95% seen once. The source was unstimulated CD8+ T cells sorted from spleen or lymph node cells, collected before transplant. These receptors were collected from a human donor who was the organ donor for an intestinal transplant.

The rearrangement links TRBV4-1 to TRBJ2-3; D unclear. The CDR3 length is 13 residues. Germline CDR1 MGHRA, CDR2 YSYEKL. Trimming pared 1 base from V and 5 bases from J, leaving 7 bases between. CDR3 residues: CASSQVNGDTQYF. In nucleotides, the CDR3 is TGCGCCAGCAGCCAAGTGAACGGAGATACGCAGTATTTT.

The chain carries TRBV4-2 and TRBJ2-3; D possibly matches TRBD1 or TRBD2 (5 bases each). V lost 5 bases and J 0 bases, leaving 18 bases between the germline ends. CDR3 size: 17 residues. In germline, CDR1 is LGHNA, CDR2 YNFKEQ. The CDR3 nucleotides are TGTGCCAGCAGCTCAAGAGGGGTACTAGTGAGCACAGATACGCAGTATTTT. Residues: CASSSRGVLVSTDTQYF.

The chain links TRBV7-2 to TRBJ2-5, with a weak D call TRBD2 (6 bases). The ends were cut back, 7 bases at V and 6 bases at J, with 9 bases in the middle. Looked up from germline, CDR1 is SGHTA and CDR2 is FQGNSA. This CDR3 has 11 residues. CDR3 coding DNA: TGTGCCAGCACGGAGGGTCAGACCCAGTACTTC. As protein: CASTEGQTQYF. The variable domain in full, with the rest retrieved from reference TRBV7-2 and TRBJ2-5, is GAGVSQSPSNKVTEKGKDVELRCDPISGHTALYWYRQSLGQGLEFLIYFQGNSAPDKSGLPSDRFSAERTGGSVSTLTIQRTQQEDSAVYLCASTEGQTQYFGPGTRLLVL.

V gene TRBV7-8 combines with J gene TRBJ2-1, with D possibly TRBD1 on 5 matching bases. V shed 2 bases and J shed 0 bases, with 5 bases lying between them. Germline-derived CDR1 and CDR2 are SGHVS and FQNEAQ. CDR3 length: 14 amino acids. The CDR3 reads CASSLQGSYNEQFF. In nucleotides, the CDR3 is TGTGCCAGCAGCTTACAGGGCTCCTACAATGAGCAGTTCTTC.

The rearrangement uses TRBV4-3 and TRBJ2-3; 12 nucleotides align to TRBD2. The germline V gene has CDR1 LGHNA and CDR2 YSLEER. The length of the CDR3 is 20 residues. V dropped 0 bases and J dropped 3; count of bases not matched to a gene: 13. Here the CDR3 reads CASSQDRFLAGGPRTDTQYF. DNA of the CDR3: TGCGCCAGCAGCCAAGACCGGTTCCTAGCGGGAGGGCCTAGGACAGATACGCAGTATTTT.

This chain uses TRBV7-2 with TRBJ2-7; D is ambiguous. The CDR3 length is 12 residues. CDR1 and CDR2 (germline): SGHTA, FQGNSA. Trimming pared 3 bases from V and 0 bases from J, leaving 3 bases between. The CDR3 DNA is TGTGCCAGCAGCTTCAACTCCTACGAGCAGTACTTC. This translates into CASSFNSYEQYF.

V and J are TRBV7-8 and TRBJ2-5; no firm D call. The germline V gene encodes CDR1 SGHVS and CDR2 FQNEAQ. Trimming stripped 10 bases from V and 2 bases from J, with 20 bases between. CDR3 length: 15 amino acids. This CDR3 is CATSQNGRQQETQYF. As DNA, the CDR3 is TGTGCCACCTCGCAAAACGGACGGCAGCAAGAGACCCAGTACTTC.

V gene TRBV7-2 combines with J gene TRBJ2-2; 7 bases agree with TRBD2. Trimming cost V 4 bases and J 0 bases; bases outside gene matches: 5. Germline V gene data show CDR1 as SGHTA and CDR2 as FQGNSA. This CDR3 has 16 residues. The CDR3 loop is CASSYRGLANTGELFF. DNA of the CDR3: TGTGCCAGCAGCTATCGCGGACTAGCGAACACCGGGGAGCTGTTTTTT.

The chain combines TRBV7-2 with TRBJ2-3; 7 bases match TRBD2. Trimming took 1 base from V and 5 from J; bases not matched to a gene: 0. The CDR3 loop spans 13 amino acids. CDR1 is SGHTA, CDR2 FQGNSA, per germline. CDR3 in DNA: TGTGCCAGCAGCTTAGTAGCGGGAGATACGCAGTATTTT. It is translated as CASSLVAGDTQYF.

The CDR3, as DNA: TGTGCCAGCAGACTAGCGGGAGGGGGGGAAAATGAGCAGTTCTTC. This gives the protein CASRLAGGGENEQFF. The V gene is TRBV2, the J gene TRBJ2-1; 13 bases match TRBD2. V was clipped by 6 bases and J by 7 bases; unmatched bases: 6. The CDR3 has 15 residues. Germline V lookup: CDR1 SNHLY, CDR2 FYNNEI.

V is TRBV6-1 and J is TRBJ1-5; possibly TRBD1 for D (5 bases). CDR1 is MNHNS and CDR2 is SASEGT in the germline V gene. Between the trimmed V and J ends, which lost 4 bases and 0 bases, there was a span of 10 bases. CDR3 size: 15 residues. The CDR3 sequence is CASSAGTYSNQPQHF. The CDR3 DNA reads as TGTGCCAGCAGTGCCGGGACCTATAGCAATCAGCCCCAGCATTTT.

This clone came up once. The CDR3 is CASKVDRAPPYEQYF. In nucleotides, the CDR3 is TGTGCCAGCAAAGTCGACAGGGCTCCCCCCTACGAGCAGTACTTC. The chain joins TRBV2 to TRBJ2-7; TRBD1 matches at 7 bases. The J segment lost 2 bases and the V segment lost 7 bases, leaving 11 bases of the junction unmatched. There are 15 residues in the CDR3. Germline CDR1 reads SNHLY; CDR2 reads FYNNEI.

In the case of this clone: Compared with germline, one end of the junction differs, possibly owing to a read error. This chain uses TRBV4-3 with TRBJ2-7; 9 bases are a match to TRBD1. The CDR3 spans 14 residues. The germline CDR1 and CDR2 sequences are LGHNA and YSLEER. The CDR3 coding sequence is TGCGCCAGCAGCGAAGACAGGGGGAGCTACGAGCAGTACTTC. Translation: CASSEDRGSYEQYF.

The chain has TRBV5-1 and TRBJ1-1, with no clear D. The V end lost 3 bases, the J end lost 7 bases, and 16 bases lay between the germline ends. The CDR3 has 14 amino acids. Germline CDR1 SGHRS, CDR2 YFSETQ. CDR3 residues: CASSSETYRDEAFF. CDR3 coding DNA: TGCGCCAGCAGCTCAGAGACATACCGGGATGAAGCTTTCTTT.

The rearrangement uses TRBV6-5 and TRBJ1-4; D possibly corresponds to TRBD1 (6 bases). The V end lost 0 bases, the J end lost 7 bases, and 12 bases lay between the germline ends. CDR3 length equals 15 residues. Germline V gives CDR1 MNHEY, CDR2 SVGAGI. CDR3 in DNA: TGTGCCAGCAGTTACTCGACCGCAGGGGCTGAAAAACTGTTTTTT. This sequence encodes CASSYSTAGAEKLFF.

This clone occurred once. The chain uses TRBV5-1 and TRBJ2-7, with 7 bases lining up with TRBD2. V trimming: 1 base; J trimming: 2 bases; junction bases outside the gene matches: 3. CDR3 length: 14 residues. Germline V gene data show CDR1 as SGHRS and CDR2 as YFSETQ. CDR3 in DNA: TGCGCCAGCAGCTTGTCTAGCGGAGCCTACGAGCAGTACTTC. Translating it yields CASSLSSGAYEQYF.

The chain employs TRBV13 and TRBJ2-2; 16 bases align to TRBD2. Germline CDR1 and CDR2: PRHDT and FYEKMQ (reference sequence). With 5 bases clipped from V and 4 bases from J, the junction kept 7 bases outside the gene matches. This CDR3 contains 18 residues. CDR3 coding DNA: TGTGCCAGCAGCCCCGAGGGACTAGCGGGAGGGCCCACCGGGGAGCTGTTTTTT. This translates into CASSPEGLAGGPTGELFF.

This clone was recorded once. The chain uses TRBV5-8 and TRBJ1-1; tentatively, D is TRBD1 (5 bases). The germline V gene encodes CDR1 SGHTS and CDR2 YDEGEE. The CDR3 sequence is 15 residues long. Trimming shortened V by 0 bases and J by 2 bases, and 11 bases separated the two germline ends. The CDR3 DNA follows: TGTGCCAGCAGCTTGGGTGACAGCAGAAACACTGAAGCTTTCTTT. Translating gives CASSLGDSRNTEAFF.

The chain couples TRBV27 to TRBJ2-5; 11 positions agree with TRBD2. The DNA end favors TRBJ2-7, so the J call may be wrong. Germline loops: CDR1 MNHEY, CDR2 SMNVEV (reference sequence). The CDR3 is 14 residues long. The CDR3, as DNA: TGTGCCAGCAGTTTAACTAGCGGGAGTTACGAGCAGTACTTC. It specifies CASSLTSGSYEQYF.

The rearrangement uses TRBV27 and TRBJ2-7; D is ambiguous. Germline-derived CDR1 and CDR2 are MNHEY and SMNVEV (reference sequence). The CDR3 loop spans 13 amino acids. V lost 2 bases, J lost 3 bases, and 8 bases lay in between. The CDR3 sequence: CASSLRSHYEQYF. The CDR3 DNA sequence: TGTGCCAGCAGTTTAAGGTCCCACTACGAGCAGTACTTC.

This clone appeared a single time. The rearrangement uses TRBV5-4 and TRBJ2-4; 13 bases line up with TRBD2. This CDR3 contains 19 residues. Losses at the gene ends were 0 bases for V and 1 base for J; bases not matched to a gene: 7. CDR1 SGHNT and CDR2 YYREEE come from the germline V gene (reference sequence). CDR3 DNA: TGTGCCAGCAGCTTGGGGGGGACTAGCGGGAACTCGGCCAAAAACATTCAGTACTTC. This codes for CASSLGGTSGNSAKNIQYF.